A selection of T cell receptor beta chains follows, all from one sample in a study of shared clonotypes between healthy human individuals. Only in-frame clones appear in the TCRdb table, and some are missing; sequencing was by immunoSEQ multiplex PCR. Of about 2.4 million clones in the sample, 93% were seen once. Sequencing used naive CD4+ T cells from PBMCs. The receptors shown here come from a man younger than 35 in good health. Some clones in this sample may be carry-over from other donors' samples. Both conserved end residues are part of each CDR3. Fields, in order: V gene, clone size, J gene, D gene, CDR3 DNA, CDR3 protein. The D gene is left open where the match is weak. Expanded clones are given a class, and other clones once, few, many or no size at all.

>TRBV7-2|.|TRBJ2-7|.
TGTGCCAGCAGCTTAGTTGGCGGAAATTCCTACGAGCAGTACTTC
CASSLVGGNSYEQYF
>TRBV5-6|.|TRBJ2-7|TRBD2
TGTGCCAGCAGCTCCGTCAGCGGGGGTGCCTACGAGCAGTACTTC
CASSSVSGGAYEQYF
>TRBV6-1|.|TRBJ1-1|.
TGTGCCAGCAGTCGGGGGGGGGACACTGAAGCTTTCTTT
CASSRGGDTEAFF
>TRBV4-1|.|TRBJ2-5|TRBD1
TGCGCCAGCAGCCAAGGCCCGGGCGCTCGGACAGGGGAGGAGACCCAGTACTTC
CASSQGPGARTGEETQYF
>TRBV5-1|.|TRBJ1-1|.
TGCGCCAGCAGCCACCTCTTGGGGAACACTGAAGCTTTCTTT
CASSHLLGNTEAFF
>TRBV28|.|TRBJ2-1|TRBD1
TGTGCCAGCAGCCCTACGCCGCCGGATAGGGGGCGGAATGAGCAGTTCTTC
CASSPTPPDRGRNEQFF
>TRBV6-4|once|TRBJ2-7|TRBD2
TGTGCCAGCAGCCTCCTAGCGGGTGATTACGAGCAGTACTTC
CASSLLAGDYEQYF
>TRBV5-4|.|TRBJ2-7|TRBD1
TGTGCCAGCAGCTTCACTCAGGGGGCAGGAAACGAGCAGTACTTC
CASSFTQGAGNEQYF
>TRBV5-1|.|TRBJ1-4|TRBD1
TGCGCCAGCAGCGCTGATTGGGACAGGGGTCGGGAAAAACTGTTTTTT
CASSADWDRGREKLFF
>TRBV14|.|TRBJ2-5|TRBD2
TGTGCCAGCAGCCAAGTTAGAAGCGGGAGAAGCCAAGAGACCCAGTACTTC
CASSQVRSGRSQETQYF
>TRBV29-1|.|TRBJ2-7|.
TGCAGCGTTGTCGCGTCCTACGAGCAGTACTTC
CSVVASYEQYF
>TRBV11-2|.|TRBJ2-7|.
TGTGCCAGCAGCCCCCGATTGGCGGGTACCTCCTACGAGCAGTACTTC
CASSPRLAGTSYEQYF
>TRBV7-9|.|TRBJ1-4|TRBD1
TGTGCCAGCAGGCGGACAGGGGGCGGTGGTGAAAAACTGTTTTTT
CASRRTGGGGEKLFF
>TRBV25-1|.|TRBJ1-1|TRBD1
TGTGCCAGCAGTGAATCGACAGGGGTTAATGGGGGAACTGAAGCTTTCTTT
CASSESTGVNGGTEAFF
>TRBV7-8|.|TRBJ2-1|.
TGTGCCAGCAGCTTAGAATTTGGGCAGTCCTACAATGAGCAGTTCTTC
CASSLEFGQSYNEQFF
>TRBV5-1|.|TRBJ2-7|.
TGCGCCAGCAGCTTGGTCCGGCCACCCTACGAGCAGTACTTC
CASSLVRPPYEQYF
>TRBV5-1|.|TRBJ1-4|TRBD1
TGCGCCAGCAGCTTACCACAGGGGAAGTCGTATGAAAAACTGTTTTTT
CASSLPQGKSYEKLFF
>TRBV19|.|TRBJ2-1|TRBD2
TGTGCCAGTACCGATACAGCGGGAGGAGGAAATGAGCAGTTCTTC
CASTDTAGGGNEQFF
>TRBV7-3|.|TRBJ1-2|TRBD1
TGTGCCAGCAGCTTATACAGGGGGCATGGCTACACCTTC
CASSLYRGHGYTF
>TRBV5-1|.|TRBJ1-5|.
TGCGCCAGCAGCTTGGAAGGCAGCAAAAATCAGCCCCAGCATTTT
CASSLEGSKNQPQHF
>TRBV28|.|TRBJ2-1|TRBD2
TGTGCCAGCAGACATAGCGGGAGGGCGGGTAATGAGCAGTTCTTC
CASRHSGRAGNEQFF
>TRBV9|.|TRBJ1-1|TRBD1
TGTGCCAGCAGCGCCCGTCCAGGGGGCACTGAAGCTTTCTTT
CASSARPGGTEAFF
>TRBV7-3|.|TRBJ2-4|.
TGTGCCAGCAGCTTAACGTCGGCTTACCATCCGCAAGCCAAAAACATTCAGTACTTC
CASSLTSAYHPQAKNIQYF
>TRBV15|.|TRBJ2-5|.
TGTGCCACCAGCAGAGGCCCTGGCCAGGGGGAGACCCAGTACTTC
CATSRGPGQGETQYF
>TRBV27|.|TRBJ2-1|TRBD2
TGTGCCAGTAGATGGGGCGGGAGCTCCTACAATGAGCAGTTCTTC
CASRWGGSSYNEQFF
>TRBV5-1|.|TRBJ2-1|TRBD2
TGCGCCAGCAGCGGGATGACTAGCGGGTTTGTCTACAATGAGCAGTTCTTC
CASSGMTSGFVYNEQFF
>TRBV2|.|TRBJ2-5|TRBD1
TGTGCCAGCAGCCAAAATGGACAGGCTCAAGAGACCCAGTACTTC
CASSQNGQAQETQYF
>TRBV18|.|TRBJ1-1|TRBD1
TGTGCCAGCTCATCAAGACAGGGGCCTTTGAACACTGAAGCTTTCTTT
CASSSRQGPLNTEAFF
>TRBV15|.|TRBJ1-5|.
TGTGCCACCAGCAGAGCCCCCACTTTTGCGCCCCAGCATTTT
CATSRAPTFAPQHF